This T cell receptor (beta chain) was captured in a study of beta chain features in type 1 diabetes (dated by TCRdb to 2016 to 2019). With regard to the full study: Patients and healthy donors did not differ in mean age, gender distribution, total cell number or subset yield. Whereas all 30 or so donors provided naive and central memory subsets, regulatory and stem cell-like memory subsets were isolated from just 8 patients and roughly eight healthy donors. A total of just under 110,000,000 sorted cells were examined across all samples, and RNA yield correlated strongly with the number of cells per subset. The study compared TCRB repertoires of sorted circulating CD4+ T cell subsets between recently diagnosed type 1 diabetes patients and matched healthy donors.

A few counts support this clone. Its antigen remains undetermined. Base quality data are lacking; no much larger clone is found one base away. A single peripheral blood draw of approximately 120 mL on average was collected from each donor into heparinised tubes. Using a panel that included CD45RO, CCR7, CD25, CD127, CD95 and CD27, naive, central memory, regulatory and stem cell-like memory CD4+ T cells were sorted on a BD FACSAria II. A purity above 95% was achieved for all sorted populations. PBMCs were isolated immediately by Lymphoprep density gradient centrifugation and stained directly without culture. To minimize batch effects, samples were stained and sorted in pairs, one healthy donor with one patient per experiment. The entire isolated RNA was reverse transcribed using the High Capacity cDNA Reverse Transcription Kit, and thus expressed TCRB transcripts were sequenced. Naive, central memory and regulatory T cell samples underwent deep immunoSEQ sequencing, averaging around 4 million total reads per sample. Sorted cells were lysed in RLT buffer and RNA was extracted with DNase-treated RNeasy Micro or Mini kits, depending on cell number. Each cell subset was processed separately to prevent cross-contamination, with patient and healthy donor samples processed together. Using the immunoSEQ multiplex PCR, TCRB sequences were amplified from cDNA into 87-bp fragments spanning the CDR3 region. Sequencing of the amplicons was done on the Illumina HiSeq platform. The authors' pipeline ran thus. PCR bias was corrected computationally using synthetic template baselines, and reads within Hamming distance 2 were collapsed, with unmergeable singletons discarded. Reads were aligned to IMGT to assign V, D and J genes, CDR3 length, and insertions or deletions at six rearrangement sites. Within each subset, clonotype counts were normalized to sorted cell number, after which true diversity and Gini coefficients were computed with the tcR R package. Repertoire sharing was quantified using the overlap coefficient calculated on TCRB nucleotide sequences. Entries here come from immuneACCESS through TCRdb and include only in-frame sequences with V and J called. Some clones fail to appear in such tables; in the studies checked, an unresolved V gene covers under half of the shortfall, and the cause of the remainder is unknown. V and J calls and clone size come straight from that table; D and trimming were deduced from the DNA. Within this sample are over 300,000 clones, with around 8.5% of them counted one time only. The top ten constitute 0.95% to 1.1% of the sample.

CDR1 and CDR2 are read off the germline V gene (reference sequence) as MNHNY and SVGAGI. Counted from cysteine to phenylalanine, this CDR3 has 16 amino acids. The kept DNA is CDR3 alone, 48 bases in frame from the first base. V was cut back by 6 bases and J by 0 bases, leaving a gap of 16 bases between them. Study-wide findings and limitations: HLA sub-analyses involved small numbers of individuals, so any influence of HLA type on TCRB rearrangement remained unresolved. At VDJ recombination sites, patients with type 1 diabetes made fewer insertions and deleted more nucleotides, a pattern implying thymic rearrangement abnormalities. Sequencing cDNA rather than genomic DNA could over-represent highly expressing activated cells, although activation and CD3 levels did not differ between groups. PCR may preferentially amplify shorter templates, but because patient and control samples were amplified and corrected together, any resulting skew would affect both groups equally. A moderate but significant shortening of TCRB CDR3 length was observed in type 1 diabetes patients in all four CD4+ subsets. Naive, central memory and regulatory TCRB repertoires appeared more similar among patients than among healthy donors.

Source material: central memory CD4+ T cells from blood. The TCR sequence derives from a man younger than 45 with type 1 diabetes. The chain is assembled from TRBV6-6 and TRBJ2-3; the D segment may tentatively be TRBD1 or TRBD2, each giving 6 matched bases. The CDR3 has the sequence CASRTAWGASTDTQYF. In nucleotide form, the sequence is TGTGCCAGCAGAACAGCCTGGGGGGCTAGCACAGATACGCAGTATTTT.